This TCR beta chain was recorded in a study of CD8 T cells in ankylosing spondylitis. Study-level results: For ankylosing spondylitis blood, a TCR beta motif of several highly homologous variants appeared characteristic. Matched synovial fluid from ankylosing spondylitis patients was reported to be enriched for disease-linked clones.

The table lists this clonotype with many counts. The antigen remains unidentified. Each TCR beta library was made by quantitative 5'-RACE that incorporated molecular barcodes. TCRdb re-called the 5' RACE reads through MiXCR, storing one row per CDR3 protein. The sample shows hundreds of thousands of distinct CDR3 sequences, approximately 24% of them seen only once. Trimming shortened V by 6 bases and J by 3 bases, and 12 bases separated the two germline ends. The CDR3 extends over 14 amino acids. Material for sequencing was blood, either unsorted or a sorted T cell fraction (not recorded which). The receptor's source is a male donor with ankylosing spondylitis or in good health (not recorded which). The rearrangement joins TRBV12-3 or TRBV12-4 to TRBJ1-5; D remains ambiguous. DNA for the CDR3: TGTGCCAGCAGGACGGGCAGTCCCAATCAGCCCCAGCATTTT. Its translation: CASRTGSPNQPQHF.